One sample yielded the 21 T cell receptor beta chains listed below, sequenced in a study of graft-versus-host responses after intestinal transplantation. Their cognate antigens are unknown. Repertoires were generated with immunoSEQ multiplex PCR, while TCRdb's copy carries only in-frame clones and drops some. This sample has around 97,000 clones; over 85% occur once, and the top ten carry 1% to 1.5%. Sequencing was performed on unstimulated CD8+ T cells sorted from spleen or lymph node cells, taken before intestinal transplant. The receptors stem from a human donor who received an intestinal transplant.

The chain uses TRBV15 and TRBJ1-6, with D perhaps matching TRBD1 (5 bases). The CDR3 spans 16 residues. With 1 base removed from V and 7 bases from J, the gap between germline ends came to 14 bases. The germline gives CDR1 LNHNV, CDR2 YYDKDF (reference sequence). In DNA, the CDR3 is TGTGCCACCAGCAGAGTCGTGGCAGGGAAGAATTCACCCCTCCACTTT. This encodes CATSRVVAGKNSPLHF.

The V call is TRBV12-5, the J call TRBJ2-7; D remains ambiguous. This CDR3 is built from 15 residues. V lost 6 bases and J lost 2, with 17 bases in between. Per the germline V gene, CDR1 is LGHNT and CDR2 is FRNRAP. The CDR3 region has the DNA TGTGCTAGTGGCCACACTCGACCGCGAACCTACGAGCAGTACTTC. Its protein product is CASGHTRPRTYEQYF.

The chain links TRBV7-6 to TRBJ2-1, with a weak D call TRBD2 (6 bases). Deletions cut 3 bases from V and 7 bases from J, with 10 bases between. The CDR3 length is 13 residues. Germline-derived CDR1 and CDR2 are SGHVS and FNYEAQ. The CDR3 is CASSFGGLNEQFF. The CDR3 DNA sequence: TGTGCCAGCAGCTTTGGGGGACTTAATGAGCAGTTCTTC.

This sequence joins TRBV5-1 and TRBJ1-3, with D possibly matching TRBD1 (6 bases). CDR3 length equals 14 residues. Trimming pared 0 bases from V and 4 bases from J, leaving 8 bases between. The germline V gene has CDR1 SGHRS and CDR2 YFSETQ. The CDR3 here is CASSLDQGGNTIYF. CDR3 nucleotides: TGCGCCAGCAGCTTGGACCAGGGGGGAAACACCATATATTTT.

The V call is TRBV4-1, the J call TRBJ2-7; 9 positions match TRBD1. The germline V gene encodes CDR1 MGHRA and CDR2 YSYEKL. V was pared by 2 bases and J by 4 bases, with 3 bases of the junction left unmatched. This CDR3 comprises 14 residues. The CDR3, as DNA: TGCGCCAGCAGCCAATTCGGGACAGGGTACGAGCAGTACTTC. Protein: CASSQFGTGYEQYF.

CDR3 amino acids: CASSLGGSQPQHF. DNA for the CDR3: TGTGCCAGCAGTCTGGGGGGGTCCCAGCCCCAGCATTTT. The V and J genes are TRBV6-5 and TRBJ1-5; tentative D call: TRBD1 (5 bases). The CDR3 totals 13 residues. Germline V lookup: CDR1 MNHEY, CDR2 SVGAGI. Deletions cut 5 bases from V and 7 bases from J, with 12 bases between.

The chain is built from TRBV2 and TRBJ2-1, with TRBD2 identical over 7 bases. CDR3 length: 15 residues. Trimming took 6 bases from V and 8 from J; bases not matched to a gene: 13. Germline-derived CDR1 and CDR2 are SNHLY and FYNNEI. CDR3 nucleotides: TGTGCCAGCAGGATCCGGGACTACGTCTTATATGAGCAGTTCTTC. Translating gives CASRIRDYVLYEQFF.

DNA of the CDR3: TGTGCCAGCAGTGAGCGACAGTTAAGCAATCAGCCCCAGCATTTT. The encoded protein is CASSERQLSNQPQHF. The gene calls are TRBV2 and TRBJ1-5; tentative D call: TRBD1 (5 bases). This CDR3 contains 15 residues. The germline V gene encodes CDR1 SNHLY and CDR2 FYNNEI. V lost 3 bases to trimming and J lost 1 base, with 10 bases between them.

This rearrangement joins TRBV13 to TRBJ2-7, with a weak D call TRBD1 (6 bases). This CDR3 has 14 residues. Trimming left V 4 bases short and J 0 bases short, with 10 bases between. Germline V gene data show CDR1 as PRHDT and CDR2 as FYEKMQ (reference sequence). The CDR3 bases are TGTGCCAGCAGCTCCCAGGGGTTCTCCTACGAGCAGTACTTC. Encoded protein: CASSSQGFSYEQYF.

The rearrangement joins TRBV18 to TRBJ2-3; D gene unclear. The CDR3 spans 12 residues. The ends were cut back, 6 bases at V and 0 bases at J, with 4 bases in the middle. The germline CDR1 and CDR2 sequences are KGHSH and LQKENI. CDR3 sequence (DNA): TGTGCCAGCTCTTCCAGCACAGATACGCAGTATTTT. Residues: CASSSSTDTQYF. The full variable domain, with the rest looked up from reference TRBV18 and TRBJ2-3, is NAGVMQNPRHLVRRRGQEARLRCSPMKGHSHVYWYRQLPEEGLKFMVYLQKENIIDESGMPKERFSAEFPKEGPSILRIQQVVRGDSAAYFCASSSSTDTQYFGPGTRLTVL.

The chain employs TRBV4-1 and TRBJ1-2; TRBD1 matches 8 bases. V shed 4 bases and J 5 bases; nucleotides not matched to a gene: 9. There are 15 residues in the CDR3. Germline V lookup: CDR1 MGHRA, CDR2 YSYEKL. CDR3: CASSPRAGGEYGYTF. CDR3 DNA sequence: TGCGCCAGCAGCCCTCGGGCAGGGGGCGAGTATGGCTACACCTTC.

The gene calls are TRBV4-1 and TRBJ2-7, with D possibly being TRBD1 or TRBD2 (5 bases each). This CDR3 is 15 amino acids long. Trimming took 1 base from V and 3 from J, leaving 13 bases between them. The germline V gene encodes CDR1 MGHRA and CDR2 YSYEKL. The CDR3 is CASSQVPGTYYEQYF. CDR3 nucleotide sequence: TGCGCCAGCAGCCAAGTTCCAGGGACCTACTACGAGCAGTACTTC.

This chain joins TRBV29-1 and TRBJ2-7; D gene unclear. The germline V and J ends were trimmed by 6 bases and 0 bases, with 15 bases remaining between them. Germline-derived CDR1 and CDR2 are SQVTM and ANQGSEA. The CDR3 consists of 14 residues. The CDR3 nucleotides are TGCAGCGTGGTAGGACGGGCAAGCTCCTACGAGCAGTACTTC. Amino acids: CSVVGRASSYEQYF.

The chain couples TRBV4-1 to TRBJ2-5; TRBD1 is a possible D gene (5 bases). Germline V lookup: CDR1 MGHRA, CDR2 YSYEKL. This CDR3 has 14 amino acids. V lost 3 bases and J 4 bases, leaving 12 bases between the germline ends. The CDR3 coding sequence is TGCGCCAGCAGCCAGACAGTAGGGCCAGAGACCCAGTACTTC. It specifies CASSQTVGPETQYF.

This chain uses TRBV11-2 with TRBJ1-1, with D possibly TRBD1 on 5 matching bases. This CDR3 has 15 amino acids. V was pared by 0 bases and J by 3 bases, with 11 bases between. Germline V gene sequence: CDR1 SGHAT, CDR2 FQNNGV. CDR3 coding DNA: TGTGCCAGCAGCTTAGACCTCAGGGTCTACACTGAAGCTTTCTTT. Encoded protein: CASSLDLRVYTEAFF.

The CDR3 loop reads CASSESWALDGELFF. Written as DNA, the CDR3 is TGCGCCAGCAGTGAGTCGTGGGCCCTGGACGGGGAGCTGTTTTTT. The genes are TRBV10-1 and TRBJ2-2; D ambiguous. V was cut by 0 bases and J by 7 bases, with 12 bases left in between. Germline V gives CDR1 WNHNN, CDR2 SYGVQD (reference sequence). The CDR3 covers 15 residues.

V usage is TRBV7-9 and J usage is TRBJ2-1, with unresolved D. The CDR3 contains 13 residues. V gave up 4 bases and J gave up 4 bases, with 8 bases separating them. CDR1 is SEHNR, CDR2 FQNEAQ, per germline (reference sequence). CDR3 bases: TGTGCCAGCAGCTCCGACGTATACAATGAGCAGTTCTTC. This gives the protein CASSSDVYNEQFF.

The rearrangement joins TRBV7-9 to TRBJ1-2; tentatively, D is TRBD1 (6 bases). Germline lookup yields CDR1 SEHNR and CDR2 FQNEAQ (reference sequence). The CDR3 extends over 12 amino acids. V was cut by 5 bases and J by 5 bases, with 9 bases left in between. The CDR3 DNA follows: TGTGCCAGCAGCCAGGGGCTGTATGGCTACACCTTC. It translates to CASSQGLYGYTF.

The chain carries TRBV30 and TRBJ1-2; maybe TRBD1 (5 bases). From germline, CDR1 is GTSNPN and CDR2 SVGIG (reference sequence). V was cut by 8 bases and J by 5 bases, with 21 bases left in between. CDR3 size: 14 residues. CDR3 in DNA: TGTGCCCTATCGACAGCTTTCCCTGGGTATGGCTACACCTTC. Translating gives CALSTAFPGYGYTF.

This clone has a handful of counts. Different DNA sequences within this sample yield the same CDR3. The rearrangement uses TRBV4-1 and TRBJ2-7; possible D gene TRBD2, 5 bases. The CDR3 is 14 amino acids. Trimming took off 1 base at V and 0 bases at J, with 7 bases between the two ends. Germline values: CDR1 MGHRA, CDR2 YSYEKL. The CDR3 region is CASSQVGSSYEQYF. The CDR3 DNA sequence: TGCGCCAGCAGCCAAGTAGGGAGCTCCTACGAGCAGTACTTC.

The chain is built from TRBV4-1 and TRBJ2-7, with D possibly matching TRBD1 (6 bases). This CDR3 region has 14 residues. Germline V CDR1 and CDR2: MGHRA, YSYEKL. Trimming took 0 bases from V and 0 from J, leaving 6 bases between them. CDR3 coding DNA: TGCGCCAGCAGCCAAGAAGGGGGCTCCTACGAGCAGTACTTC. Its protein product is CASSQEGGSYEQYF.